The 8 T cell receptor beta chains presented below share a single source sample, sequenced in a study of control samples from healthy donors and cancer patients. The method was immunoSEQ multiplex PCR; TCRdb's version includes in-frame clones alone and lacks a portion of them. The repertoire holds some 96,000 clones, with 85% to 95% as singletons. What was sequenced was blood. Receptor source: a young man in good health.

The chain couples TRBV5-5 to TRBJ2-2, with D tentatively TRBD2 (6 bases). Trimming shortened V by 1 base and J by 4 bases, and 17 bases separated the two germline ends. CDR1 is SGHKS and CDR2 is YYEKEE in the germline V gene (reference sequence). CDR3 length: 17 residues. The CDR3: CASSLIELAGGTGELFF. DNA for the CDR3: TGTGCCAGCAGCTTGATAGAACTAGCTGGGGGCACCGGGGAGCTGTTTTTT.

The table lists this clone with a count of one. A junction boundary mismatches the germline segment, possibly from a read error. The V gene is TRBV10-2, the J gene TRBJ2-1; D ambiguous. This CDR3 spans 14 amino acids. Germline CDR1 is WSHSY and CDR2 is SAAADI. Here the CDR3 reads CASSAESSYNVQFF. The CDR3 DNA reads TGCGCCAGCAGTGCAGAGAGCTCCTACAATGTGCAGTTCTTC.

This chain connects TRBV6-5 to TRBJ1-4; a weak D match, TRBD1 (6 bases). V was pared by 6 bases and J by 5 bases, with 16 bases between. The CDR3 has 15 amino acids. The V gene's germline CDR1 is MNHEY and CDR2 SVGAGI. The CDR3 region has the DNA TGTGCCAGCAGACCCTGGACAGCACTCAATGAAAAACTGTTTTTT. Translated: CASRPWTALNEKLFF.

The rearrangement joins TRBV29-1 to TRBJ2-5; 7 bases map to TRBD1. V shed 7 bases, J shed 1 base, and the junction held 15 bases outside the gene matches. Germline V gene sequence: CDR1 SQVTM, CDR2 ANQGSEA. This CDR3 is built from 16 residues. The CDR3 loop is CSAWHRDSGIQETQYF. The CDR3 DNA follows: TGCAGCGCATGGCATCGGGACAGTGGAATCCAAGAGACCCAGTACTTC.

V is TRBV28 and J is TRBJ1-5, with D possibly TRBD1 on 6 matching bases. The CDR3 is 12 residues long. V lost 8 bases, J lost 7 bases, and 12 bases lay in between. From germline, CDR1 is MDHEN and CDR2 SYDVKM. The CDR3 region has the DNA TGTGCCAGCGAGGGGGGGTACCAGCCCCAGCATTTT. Residues: CASEGGYQPQHF.

The V call is TRBV5-1, the J call TRBJ1-2; D may be TRBD1 (5 bases). Trimming left V 5 bases short and J 0 bases short, with 20 bases between. CDR3 length equals 17 residues. CDR1 is SGHRS, CDR2 YFSETQ, per germline. The CDR3 nucleotides read TGCGCCAGCAGTCTGGGACGAACAACCCACGCTAACTATGGCTACACCTTC. Its translation: CASSLGRTTHANYGYTF.

The rearrangement joins TRBV13 to TRBJ2-7; TRBD2 agrees at 7 bases. The CDR3 is made up of 13 amino acids. Germline lookup yields CDR1 PRHDT and CDR2 FYEKMQ (reference sequence). The J segment lost 11 bases and the V segment lost 2 bases, leaving 9 bases of the junction unmatched. CDR3 sequence reads: CASSLQAGLEEYF. The CDR3 bases are TGTGCCAGCAGCTTACAAGCGGGGCTTGAGGAGTACTTC.

This chain connects TRBV30 to TRBJ1-1; D gene ambiguous. Germline CDR1 GTSNPN, CDR2 SVGIG (reference sequence). The V gene lost 4 bases and the J gene lost 2 bases, with 14 bases spanning the gap. CDR3 length: 14 amino acids. The CDR3 spells CAWKGSGVNTEAFF. The CDR3 DNA reads TGTGCCTGGAAAGGTTCTGGGGTCAACACTGAAGCTTTCTTT.